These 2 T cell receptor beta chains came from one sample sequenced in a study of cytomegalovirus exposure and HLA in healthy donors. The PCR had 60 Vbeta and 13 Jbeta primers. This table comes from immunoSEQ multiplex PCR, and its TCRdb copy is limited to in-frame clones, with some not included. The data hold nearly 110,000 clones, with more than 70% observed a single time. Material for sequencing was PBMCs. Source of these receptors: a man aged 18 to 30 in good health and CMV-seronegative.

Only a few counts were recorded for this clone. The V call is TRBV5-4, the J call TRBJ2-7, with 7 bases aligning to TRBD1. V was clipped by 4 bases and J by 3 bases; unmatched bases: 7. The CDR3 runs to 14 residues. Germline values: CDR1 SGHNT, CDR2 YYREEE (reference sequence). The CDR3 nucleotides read TGTGCCAGCAGCCCGTCGGGGACAGACTACGAGCAGTACTTC. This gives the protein CASSPSGTDYEQYF.

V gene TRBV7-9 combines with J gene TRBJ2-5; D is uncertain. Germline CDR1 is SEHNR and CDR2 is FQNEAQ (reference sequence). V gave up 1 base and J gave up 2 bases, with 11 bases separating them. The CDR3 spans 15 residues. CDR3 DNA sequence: TGTGCCAGCAGCTTAGGGGCAGTAATACAAGAGACCCAGTACTTC. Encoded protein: CASSLGAVIQETQYF.